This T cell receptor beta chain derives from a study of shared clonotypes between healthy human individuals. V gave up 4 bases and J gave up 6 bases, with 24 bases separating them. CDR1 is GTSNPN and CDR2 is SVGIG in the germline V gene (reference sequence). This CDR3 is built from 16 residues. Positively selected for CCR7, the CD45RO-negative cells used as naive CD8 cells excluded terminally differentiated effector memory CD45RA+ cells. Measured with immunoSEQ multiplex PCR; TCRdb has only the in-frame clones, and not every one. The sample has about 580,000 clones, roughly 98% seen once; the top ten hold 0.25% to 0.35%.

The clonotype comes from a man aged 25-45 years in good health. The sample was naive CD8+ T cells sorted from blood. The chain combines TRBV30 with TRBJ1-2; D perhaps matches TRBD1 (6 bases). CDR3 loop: CAWTEQGVVSRDGYTF. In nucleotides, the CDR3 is TGTGCCTGGACGGAACAGGGTGTTGTCTCGAGGGATGGCTACACCTTC.